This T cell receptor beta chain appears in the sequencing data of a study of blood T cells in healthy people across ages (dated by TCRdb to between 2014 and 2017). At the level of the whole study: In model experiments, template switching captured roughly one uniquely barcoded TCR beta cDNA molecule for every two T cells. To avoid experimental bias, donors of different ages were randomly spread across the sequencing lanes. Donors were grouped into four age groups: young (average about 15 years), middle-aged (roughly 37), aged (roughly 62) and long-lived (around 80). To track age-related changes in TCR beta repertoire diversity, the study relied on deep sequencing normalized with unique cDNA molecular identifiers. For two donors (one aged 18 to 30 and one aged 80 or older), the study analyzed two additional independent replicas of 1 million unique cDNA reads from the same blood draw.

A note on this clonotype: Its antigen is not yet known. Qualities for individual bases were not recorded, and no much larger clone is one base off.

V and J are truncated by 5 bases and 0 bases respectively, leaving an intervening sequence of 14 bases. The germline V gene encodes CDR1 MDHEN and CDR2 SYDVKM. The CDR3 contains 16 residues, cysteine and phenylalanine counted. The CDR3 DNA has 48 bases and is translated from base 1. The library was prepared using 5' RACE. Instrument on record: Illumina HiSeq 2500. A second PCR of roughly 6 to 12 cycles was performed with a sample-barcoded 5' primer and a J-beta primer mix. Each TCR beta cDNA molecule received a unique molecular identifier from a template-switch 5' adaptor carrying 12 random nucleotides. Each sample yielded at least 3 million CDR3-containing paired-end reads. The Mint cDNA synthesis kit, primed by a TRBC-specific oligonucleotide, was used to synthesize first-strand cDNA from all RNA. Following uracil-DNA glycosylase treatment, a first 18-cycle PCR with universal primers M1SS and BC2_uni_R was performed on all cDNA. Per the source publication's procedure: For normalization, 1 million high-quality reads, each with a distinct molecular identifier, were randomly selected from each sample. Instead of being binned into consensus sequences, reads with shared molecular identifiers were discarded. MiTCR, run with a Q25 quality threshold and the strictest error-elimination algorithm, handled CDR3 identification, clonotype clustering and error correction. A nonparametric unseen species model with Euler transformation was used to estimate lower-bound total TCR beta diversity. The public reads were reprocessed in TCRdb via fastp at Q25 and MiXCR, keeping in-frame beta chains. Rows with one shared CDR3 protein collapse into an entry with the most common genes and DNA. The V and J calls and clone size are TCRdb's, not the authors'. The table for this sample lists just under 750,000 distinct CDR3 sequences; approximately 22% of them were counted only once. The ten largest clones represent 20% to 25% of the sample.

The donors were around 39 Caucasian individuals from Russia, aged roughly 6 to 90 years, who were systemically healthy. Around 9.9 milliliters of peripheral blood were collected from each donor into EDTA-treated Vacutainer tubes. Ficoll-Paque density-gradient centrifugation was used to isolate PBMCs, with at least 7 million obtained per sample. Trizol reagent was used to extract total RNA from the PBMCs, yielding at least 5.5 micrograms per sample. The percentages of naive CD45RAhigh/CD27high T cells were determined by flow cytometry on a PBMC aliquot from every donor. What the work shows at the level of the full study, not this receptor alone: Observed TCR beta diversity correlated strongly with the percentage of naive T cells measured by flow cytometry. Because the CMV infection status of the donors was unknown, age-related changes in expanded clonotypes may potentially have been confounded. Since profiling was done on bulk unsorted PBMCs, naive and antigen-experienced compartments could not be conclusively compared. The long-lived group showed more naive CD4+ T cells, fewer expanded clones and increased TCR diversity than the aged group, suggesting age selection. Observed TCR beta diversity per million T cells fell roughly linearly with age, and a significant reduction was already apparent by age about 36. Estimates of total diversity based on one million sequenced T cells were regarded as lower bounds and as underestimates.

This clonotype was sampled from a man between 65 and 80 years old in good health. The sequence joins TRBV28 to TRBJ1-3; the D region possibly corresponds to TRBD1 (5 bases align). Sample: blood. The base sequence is TGTGCCAGCAGTACCCCGCACAGGCGCTCTGGAAACACCATATATTTT. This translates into CASSTPHRRSGNTIYF.